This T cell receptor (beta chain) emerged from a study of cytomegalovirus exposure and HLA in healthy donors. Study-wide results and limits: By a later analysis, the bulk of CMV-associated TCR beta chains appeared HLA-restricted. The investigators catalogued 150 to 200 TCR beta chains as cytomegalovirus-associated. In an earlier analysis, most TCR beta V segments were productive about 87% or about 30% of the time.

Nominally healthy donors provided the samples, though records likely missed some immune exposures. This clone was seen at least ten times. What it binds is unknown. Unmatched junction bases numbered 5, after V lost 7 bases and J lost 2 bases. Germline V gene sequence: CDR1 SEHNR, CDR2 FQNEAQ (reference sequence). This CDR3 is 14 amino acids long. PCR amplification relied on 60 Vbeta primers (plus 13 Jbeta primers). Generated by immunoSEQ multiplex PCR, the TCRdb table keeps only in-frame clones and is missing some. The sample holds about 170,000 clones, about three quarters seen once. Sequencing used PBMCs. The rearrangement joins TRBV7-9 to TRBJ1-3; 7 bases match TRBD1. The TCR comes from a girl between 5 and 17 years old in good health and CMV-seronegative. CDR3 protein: CASTWDRAGNTIYF. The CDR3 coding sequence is TGTGCCAGCACCTGGGACAGAGCTGGAAACACCATATATTTT.